A selection of T cell receptor beta chains follows, all from one sample in a study of cytomegalovirus exposure and HLA in healthy donors. Produced via immunoSEQ multiplex PCR; TCRdb's table is partial and in-frame only. Of 150,000 to 200,000 clones listed, more than 75% are singletons. Sequenced material: PBMCs. Receptors originate from a woman aged 18-29 years in good health and CMV-seronegative. CDR3s include the opening cysteine and the closing phenylalanine or tryptophan. A D gene is named only where the DNA matches it firmly. The size of a clone is reported for some rows only, either as once, few or many, or as a class for expanded clones.

d_gene	v_gene	abundance	j_gene	CDR3nt	CDR3aa
.	TRBV11-3	.	TRBJ2-3	TGTGCCAGCAGCTTAGACCCCTTGGGGGCCACGCAGTATTTT	CASSLDPLGATQYF
.	TRBV6-5	.	TRBJ2-3	TGTGCCAGCAGCCATAGGGGGAGGGCCAGGGATACGCAGTATTTT	CASSHRGRARDTQYF
.	TRBV4-2	.	TRBJ2-1	TGTGCCAGCAGCCCAATTGGGGGCGGGAGAAACAATGAGCAGTTCTTC	CASSPIGGGRNNEQFF
TRBD1	TRBV7-3	.	TRBJ1-1	TGTGCCAGCAGCTTCACAGGGGGTGGGACTGAAGCTTTCTTT	CASSFTGGGTEAFF
.	TRBV15	once	TRBJ2-7	TGTGCCACCAGCTCCGACAGAACTTACGAGCAGTACTTC	CATSSDRTYEQYF
TRBD1	TRBV30	.	TRBJ1-5	TGTGCCTGGAGTTCACAGGGGGCTCAACAGCCCCAGCATTTT	CAWSSQGAQQPQHF
.	TRBV18	.	TRBJ2-7	TGTGCCAGCTCACCATGGAATGGCCGACTCAGCTCCTACGAGCAGTACTTC	CASSPWNGRLSSYEQYF
TRBD1	TRBV13	.	TRBJ2-1	TGTGCCAGCAGCTTAACTTCCCTCGGGACAGGCTACAATGAGCAGTTCTTC	CASSLTSLGTGYNEQFF
TRBD1	TRBV5-4	.	TRBJ1-1	TGTGCCAGCAGCTTGGAAAGGGGGCGACTGAACACTGAAGCTTTCTTT	CASSLERGRLNTEAFF
.	TRBV5-4	.	TRBJ2-5	TGTGCCAGCAGCATTGAAGTGGGGAGAACGCAAGGGACCCAGTACTTC	CASSIEVGRTQGTQYF
.	TRBV7-8	.	TRBJ2-3	TGTGCCAGCAGCTGGCGGAGGGCGACTAGCACAGATACGCAGTATTTT	CASSWRRATSTDTQYF
TRBD1	TRBV4-3	.	TRBJ2-3	TGCGCCAGCAGCCAAGATCTTGTACAGGGGGCAACAGATACGCAGTATTTT	CASSQDLVQGATDTQYF
TRBD1	TRBV6-1	.	TRBJ2-7	TGTGCCTCCCACAGGGGGCTTTCCTACGAGCAGTACTTC	CASHRGLSYEQYF
TRBD2	TRBV7-6	.	TRBJ2-1	TGTGCCAGCAGCTTAGGAGGGGGGACTAGCGGGACAGGAGAGCAGTTCTTC	CASSLGGGTSGTGEQFF
TRBD1	TRBV7-9	.	TRBJ1-1	TGTGCCAGCAGCTCGACACAGGGGAAGAACACTGAAGCTTTCTTT	CASSSTQGKNTEAFF
.	TRBV5-1	few	TRBJ1-1	TGCGCCAGCAGCTTGGAGGGGAGGGGGGGACGAGAGTCTTTCTTT	CASSLEGRGGRESFF
.	TRBV28	.	TRBJ1-2	TGTGCCAGCAGCCTCTCCCTAGGCACCTATGGCTACACCTTC	CASSLSLGTYGYTF
.	TRBV5-4	.	TRBJ2-4	TGTGCCAGCAGCTCCCGGGGGCAGGGGGAAGCCAAAAACATTCAGTACTTC	CASSSRGQGEAKNIQYF
.	TRBV19	.	TRBJ1-2	TGTGCCAGTACAGGGAACTATGGCTACACCTTC	CASTGNYGYTF
TRBD1	TRBV25-1	.	TRBJ1-1	TGTGCCAGCAGTCCTGACAGGGGCCTAGAGGCGGGTGAAGCTTTCTTT	CASSPDRGLEAGEAFF
TRBD1	TRBV4-3	.	TRBJ2-7	TGCGCCAGCAGCCAAGAGGCCGGGACAGGGGGGTACGAGCAGTACTTC	CASSQEAGTGGYEQYF
.	TRBV9	.	TRBJ1-1	TGTGCCAGCAGCGTAGTACTGCTACCCAACACTGAAGCTTTCTTT	CASSVVLLPNTEAFF
.	TRBV4-2	.	TRBJ2-3	TGTGCCAGCAGCCTTTCCGGGACAAGCACAGATACGCAGTATTTT	CASSLSGTSTDTQYF
.	TRBV28	.	TRBJ1-1	TGTGCCAGCAGGTGGGGCGACCGAGTTCTGAACACTGAAGCTTTCTTT	CASRWGDRVLNTEAFF
TRBD2	TRBV7-9	.	TRBJ2-1	TGTGCCAGCAGCCTCCTAGCGGGAGGGGACAATGAGCAGTTCTTC	CASSLLAGGDNEQFF
TRBD2	TRBV14	.	TRBJ2-5	TGTGCCAGCAGCCAAGATCGGGGACTAGCGGGAAGGGGAGAGACCCAGTACTTC	CASSQDRGLAGRGETQYF
.	TRBV5-1	.	TRBJ2-5	TGCGCCAGCAGCTTAGGGGGGGTCGAAGAGACCCAGTACTTC	CASSLGGVEETQYF
TRBD2	TRBV11-3	few	TRBJ2-1	TGTGCCAGCAGCCCCACTAGCGGGAGGAGCAATGAGCAGTTCTTC	CASSPTSGRSNEQFF
.	TRBV30	.	TRBJ2-1	TGTGCCTGGAGTTTACTCGGAGATGAGCAGTTCTTC	CAWSLLGDEQFF
.	TRBV5-6	.	TRBJ2-6	TGTGCCAGCAGCCTTATACAGGCCTCTGGGGCCAACGTCCTGACTTTC	CASSLIQASGANVLTF
.	TRBV20-1	once	TRBJ2-2	TGCAGTGCTAGACTAACCGGGGAGCTGTTTTTT	CSARLTGELFF
.	TRBV4-1	.	TRBJ2-1	TGCGCCAGCAGCCAAGGCCGGGCGGGGGCTAACAATGAGCAGTTCTTC	CASSQGRAGANNEQFF
.	TRBV5-4	.	TRBJ1-2	TGTGCCAGCAGCAGGACGATACAGGGATACTATGGCTACACCTTC	CASSRTIQGYYGYTF
.	TRBV11-1	.	TRBJ2-5	TGTGCCAGCAACCGTGGGGGCCCCCAAGAGACCCAGTACTTC	CASNRGGPQETQYF
.	TRBV6-6	few	TRBJ1-3	TGTGCCAGCAGTTTCACAGGGAGCTCTGGAAACACCATATATTTT	CASSFTGSSGNTIYF
.	TRBV2	.	TRBJ1-1	TGTGCCAGCAGTTTGTCAGGGCTTTCTCCGAACACTGAAGCTTTCTTT	CASSLSGLSPNTEAFF
.	TRBV6-1	.	TRBJ1-3	TGTGCCAGCACCCTCTCTGGAAACACCATATATTTT	CASTLSGNTIYF
TRBD1	TRBV19	.	TRBJ2-7	TGTGCCAGTAGTATATATACAGGGGGCCTCGGGGAGCAGTACTTC	CASSIYTGGLGEQYF
TRBD1	TRBV18	.	TRBJ2-7	TGTGCCAGCTCACCTGGACAGGGGCCCTACGAGCAGTACTTC	CASSPGQGPYEQYF
.	TRBV14	.	TRBJ2-1	TGTGCCAGCAGCCGCCCGGGACTGATGGCCGCAAGCGAGCAGTTCTTC	CASSRPGLMAASEQFF